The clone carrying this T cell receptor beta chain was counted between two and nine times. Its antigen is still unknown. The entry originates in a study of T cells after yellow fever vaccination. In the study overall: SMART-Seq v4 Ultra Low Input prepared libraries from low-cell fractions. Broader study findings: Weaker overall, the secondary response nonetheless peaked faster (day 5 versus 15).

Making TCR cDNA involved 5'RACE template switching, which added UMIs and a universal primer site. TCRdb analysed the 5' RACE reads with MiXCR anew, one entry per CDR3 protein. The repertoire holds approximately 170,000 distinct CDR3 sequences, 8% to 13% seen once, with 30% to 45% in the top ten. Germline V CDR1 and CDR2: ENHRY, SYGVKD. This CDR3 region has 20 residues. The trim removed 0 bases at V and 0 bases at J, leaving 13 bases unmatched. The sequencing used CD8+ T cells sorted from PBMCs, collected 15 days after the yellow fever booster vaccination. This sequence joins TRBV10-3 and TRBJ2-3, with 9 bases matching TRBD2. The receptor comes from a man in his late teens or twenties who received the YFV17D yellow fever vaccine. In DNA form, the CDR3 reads TGTGCCATCAGTGAGTCGGATCTAAGCGGGGGGACCACTAGCACAGATACGCAGTATTTT. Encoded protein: CAISESDLSGGTTSTDTQYF.